What follows is one TCR beta chain and its context. The antigen remains undetermined. TCRdb re-called the 5' RACE reads; one entry per CDR3 protein, DNA not given. In total, the table holds under 150,000 distinct CDR3 sequences. This CDR3 is 15 amino acids long. The germline V gene has CDR1 MGHRA and CDR2 YSYEKL. These data come from a study of monozygotic twins with inflammatory bowel disease. Study conclusions and caveats: Discordant twins showed the same repertoire similarity as concordant twins, possibly from limited power.

The source material was blood. The receptor was isolated from a human donor with ulcerative colitis or Crohn's disease, or a healthy co-twin of an affected twin (not recorded which). V and J are TRBV4-1 and TRBJ1-1; without DNA, the TCRdb call of TRBD1 cannot be checked. The CDR3 spells CASSQLLKPGTEAFF.